This TCR beta chain stems from a study of low-dose radiotherapy and immunotherapy resistance in tumors. CDR1 and CDR2 (germline): SGHNT, YYREEE (reference sequence). This CDR3 contains 14 residues. V gave up 3 bases and J gave up 3 bases, with 13 bases separating them. This clonotype was recorded many times. The time point: after trial treatment. Treatment denoted: LDRT plus nivolumab, ipilimumab, low-dose cyclophosphamide and aspirin (RACIN trial). Gene-specific TRAV and TRBV primers were used for first-strand cDNA, covering alpha and beta chains. TCR amplification involved 20 to 25 PCR cycles with a constant-region primer and V-primer adapter. Amplification (by in vitro transcription) was performed on isolated mRNA. MiXCR, run by TCRdb on the reads, gives a single entry per CDR3 protein. The table lists around 58,000 distinct CDR3 sequences, about 25% of them singletons, with approximately 6.7% in the top ten.

The chain uses TRBV5-4 and TRBJ2-7; the D gene could be TRBD1 or TRBD2 (5 bases each). The material sequenced was PBMCs, taken after low-dose radiotherapy plus immunotherapy. The TCR sequence derives from a male donor with prostate cancer. The CDR3 region has the DNA TGTGCCAGCAGCTCCGGGACGGTTCTCTACGAGCAGTACTTC. This encodes CASSSGTVLYEQYF.